This TCR beta chain derives from a study of regulatory T cells in long-lasting Graves disease. Documented time point: newly diagnosed GD, antithyroid drugs for less than 3 months. The TCR library was made from RNA extracted from PBMCs. A roughly 8.3-milliliter sample of peripheral blood was drawn into EDTA tubes. The TCR beta library used iRepertoire HTBI primers with Arm-PCR amplification of CDR3. MiXCR, applied by TCRdb to the multiplex PCR reads, yields one record per CDR3 protein. The sample shows around 450,000 distinct CDR3 sequences, 15% to 20% of them seen only once. V lost 4 bases and J 9 bases, leaving 12 bases between the germline ends. The CDR3 has 12 amino acids. The germline gives CDR1 SNHLY, CDR2 FYNNEI. Only a few counts were recorded for this clonotype. Just one base apart from a much larger clone, this may be a read error. The same specimen was also included in a second study, on T cells in Graves' hyperthyroidism and ophthalmopathy. This second report adds: Ophthalmopathy, which appeared later, was predicted by the model a median roughly 6.5 months before onset.

The V call is TRBV2, the J call TRBJ2-5; D may be TRBD2 (5 bases). The sample was peripheral blood mononuclear cells (PBMCs), taken at new diagnosis, from a patient treated with antithyroid drugs. The TCR originated in a man between 35 and 55 years old with Graves disease. CDR3 loop: CASSAEGQAQYF. CDR3 nucleotides: TGTGCCAGCAGTGCCGAGGGCCAGGCCCAGTACTTC.